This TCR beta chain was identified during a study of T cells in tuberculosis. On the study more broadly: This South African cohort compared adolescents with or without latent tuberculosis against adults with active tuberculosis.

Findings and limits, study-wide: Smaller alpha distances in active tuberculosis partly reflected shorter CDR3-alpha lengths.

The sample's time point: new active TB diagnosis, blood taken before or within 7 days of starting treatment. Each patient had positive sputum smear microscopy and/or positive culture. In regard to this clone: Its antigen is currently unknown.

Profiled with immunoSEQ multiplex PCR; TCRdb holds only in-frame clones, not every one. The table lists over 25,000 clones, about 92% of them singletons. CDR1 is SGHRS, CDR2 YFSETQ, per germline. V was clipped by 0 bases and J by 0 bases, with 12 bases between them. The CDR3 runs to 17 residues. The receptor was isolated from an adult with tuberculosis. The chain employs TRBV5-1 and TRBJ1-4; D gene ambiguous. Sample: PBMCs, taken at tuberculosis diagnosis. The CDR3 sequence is CASSLAGRTSTNEKLFF. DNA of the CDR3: TGCGCCAGCAGCTTGGCCGGCAGGACTTCAACTAATGAAAAACTGTTTTTT.